Reported below is one T cell receptor beta chain. The identical CDR3 is also encoded by other nucleotide sequences in the sample. Germline assignment: CDR1 MNHEY and CDR2 SMNVEV (reference sequence). V gave up 2 bases and J gave up 1 base; unmatched junction bases: 1. The CDR3 loop spans 14 amino acids. Authors' methods: Estimation of nucleated cell counts was performed using reference gene primer amplification. Clones were sequenced by immunoSEQ multiplex PCR, and TCRdb holds only the in-frame ones, with some missing. V, J and clone size are those of that table, while D and trimming were read from the DNA. The profile shows approximately 150,000 clones, around four fifths of them singletons. The sample belongs to a study of blood T cell repertoires in COVID-19. Study-wide background: Material from acute and convalescent COVID-19 was sourced from the United States, Italy and Spain.

The chain combines TRBV27 with TRBJ1-1; 7 bases agree with TRBD1. What was sequenced was peripheral blood. The receptor comes from a human donor in a cohort sampled during active COVID-19. CDR3: CASSLNRGNTEAFF. The CDR3 DNA follows: TGTGCCAGCAGTTTAAACAGGGGGAACACTGAAGCTTTCTTT.